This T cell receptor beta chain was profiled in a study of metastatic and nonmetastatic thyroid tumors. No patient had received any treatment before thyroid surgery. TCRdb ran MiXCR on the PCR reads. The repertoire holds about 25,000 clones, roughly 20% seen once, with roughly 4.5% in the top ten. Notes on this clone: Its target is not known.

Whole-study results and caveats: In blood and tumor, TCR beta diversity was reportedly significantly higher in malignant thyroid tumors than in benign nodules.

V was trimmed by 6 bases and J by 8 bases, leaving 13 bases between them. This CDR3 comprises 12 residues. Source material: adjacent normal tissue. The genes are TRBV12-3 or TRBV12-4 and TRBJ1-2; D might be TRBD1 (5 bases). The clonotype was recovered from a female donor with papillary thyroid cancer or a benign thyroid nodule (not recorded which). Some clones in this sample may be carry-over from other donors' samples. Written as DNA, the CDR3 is TGTGCCAGCAGGGAACAGGCTCGGGGCTACACCTTC. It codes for CASREQARGYTF.